The 6 T cell receptor beta chains below all came from one sample that was sequenced in a study of T cell clonality in common variable immunodeficiency. The table came from immunoSEQ multiplex PCR; TCRdb's copy has only in-frame clones and leaves some out. This repertoire holds roughly 40,000 clones, and none appear only once. The sample comprised peripheral blood mononuclear cells. The receptors were gathered from a person aged 18 to 75 in good health.

This clone was seen at least ten times. The sequenced fragment ends 3 residues before the CDR3 boundary, so the rest is inferred from the germline J gene. The chain combines TRBV7-2 with TRBJ1-1; 7 bases are a match to TRBD1. Germline lookup yields CDR1 SGHTA and CDR2 FQGNSA. This CDR3 region has 14 residues. The ends lost 3 bases at V and 4 bases at J; junction bases unmatched: 5. This CDR3 reads CASSFSTGVTEAFF. CDR3 bases read: TGTGCCAGCAGCTTCTCTACAGGGGTCACTGAA.

This clone was counted at least ten times. The part of the CDR3 DNA that was read is TGTGCCACCAGCAGACTAGCGGGATGGGAGCTTAACACCGGGGAG. As protein: CATSRLAGWELNTGE. The whole CDR3 region reads CATSRLAGWELNTGELFF. The chain has TRBV15 and TRBJ2-2; 9 bases are a match to TRBD2. The read comes to an end 3 residues before the CDR3 does, leaving the germline J gene to fill in the end. The trim removed 2 bases at V and 2 bases at J, leaving 9 bases unmatched. Germline V gene sequence: CDR1 LNHNV, CDR2 YYDKDF (reference sequence). CDR3 length equals 18 residues.

Many counts were recorded for this clone. The read stops 3 residues short of the end of the CDR3; the missing end is completed from the germline J gene. This chain links TRBV18 with TRBJ2-6, with 11 positions matching TRBD1. Trimming removed 5 bases from V and 0 bases from J; junction bases left unmatched: 6. The germline CDR1 and CDR2 sequences are KGHSH and LQKENI. This CDR3 contains 18 residues. The part of the CDR3 DNA that was read is TGTGCCAGCTCAGTCCGGGACAGGGGGAGCTCTGGGGCCAACGTC. Residues: CASSVRDRGSSGANV. The whole CDR3 sequence is CASSVRDRGSSGANVLTF.

This clone was seen at least ten times. The CDR3 is cut off 3 residues early in the read; its end comes from the germline J gene. The V gene is TRBV20-1, the J gene TRBJ2-3, with D unresolved. The length of the CDR3 is 13 residues. V was clipped by 3 bases and J by 6 bases, with 13 bases between them. Germline CDR1 and CDR2: DFQATT and SNEGSKA (reference sequence). The part of the CDR3 DNA that was read is TGCAGTGCTAGTCTCCATTTAGAGGATACG. Translation gives CSASLHLEDT. The whole CDR3 sequence is CSASLHLEDTQYF.

This clone was picked up many times. The CDR3 protein is CSARMGLATDTQYF. The CDR3 DNA, read in part, is TGCAGTGCTAGAATGGGACTAGCTACAGATACG. The rearrangement links TRBV20-1 to TRBJ2-3, with 9 bases identical to TRBD2. With the read ending 3 residues before the CDR3 end, the germline J gene is used to fill in that end. Germline-derived CDR1 and CDR2 are DFQATT and SNEGSKA (reference sequence). J was trimmed by 3 bases and V by 2 bases; bases with no gene match: 3. This CDR3 contains 14 residues.

This clone was observed many times. The read ends 3 residues before the CDR3 terminus; that terminus is restored from the germline J gene. The chain joins TRBV4-2 to TRBJ2-7; D not resolved. This CDR3 comprises 15 residues. Germline loops: CDR1 LGHNA, CDR2 YNFKEQ. V shed 0 bases and J shed 2 bases, with 11 bases lying between them. The CDR3 protein is CASSQDYGSAYEQYF. Incomplete CDR3 DNA: TGTGCCAGCAGCCAAGACTACGGGTCAGCCTACGAG.